These T cell receptor beta chains were read from a single sample in a study of shared clonotypes between healthy human individuals. Sequencing used immunoSEQ multiplex PCR; TCRdb keeps in-frame clones, though not all of them. Found here are approximately 1.5 million clones, 95% to 99% of them singletons; the top ten hold about 0.42%. The specimen was naive CD4+ T cells sorted from blood. All receptors derive from a man in his thirties or forties in good health. CDR3s include the opening cysteine and the closing phenylalanine or tryptophan. Fields, in order: CDR3 length, clone size, V gene, D gene, J gene, CDR3 DNA, CDR3 protein. D genes are given only for firm matches. Only some rows state a clone size, as once, few, many or a class for expanded clones.

cdr3_length: 14
clone_size: NA
v_call: TRBV10-2
d_call: TRBD2
j_call: TRBJ2-1
cdr3_nt: TGCGCCAGCAGTGAGTGGCGGGAGGGCGGCGAGCAGTTCTTC
cdr3_aa: CASSEWREGGEQFF

cdr3_length: 15
clone_size: NA
v_call: TRBV30
d_call: NA
j_call: TRBJ2-2
cdr3_nt: TGTGCCTGGAGTGTAGCCAGGGCGAACACCGGGGAGCTGTTTTTT
cdr3_aa: CAWSVARANTGELFF

cdr3_length: 14
clone_size: NA
v_call: TRBV5-1
d_call: NA
j_call: TRBJ2-7
cdr3_nt: TGCGCCAGCAGCCGAATCGGGGTCGCCGGCGAGCAGTACTTC
cdr3_aa: CASSRIGVAGEQYF

cdr3_length: 14
clone_size: NA
v_call: TRBV19
d_call: TRBD1
j_call: TRBJ2-1
cdr3_nt: TGTGCCAGTAGTACGGGACAGCGATACAATGAGCAGTTCTTC
cdr3_aa: CASSTGQRYNEQFF

cdr3_length: 13
clone_size: NA
v_call: TRBV29-1
d_call: TRBD2
j_call: TRBJ2-5
cdr3_nt: TGCAGCGTTGATAGCGGGATCCAAGAGACCCAGTACTTC
cdr3_aa: CSVDSGIQETQYF

cdr3_length: 14
clone_size: NA
v_call: TRBV14
d_call: NA
j_call: TRBJ1-2
cdr3_nt: TGTGCCAGCAGCCGGCGGGACACCTGGGGTGGCTACACCTTC
cdr3_aa: CASSRRDTWGGYTF

cdr3_length: 15
clone_size: NA
v_call: TRBV10-1
d_call: TRBD1
j_call: TRBJ1-1
cdr3_nt: TGCGCCAGCAGTCCGACCGGGACAGGGAACACTGAAGCTTTCTTT
cdr3_aa: CASSPTGTGNTEAFF

cdr3_length: 13
clone_size: NA
v_call: TRBV5-4
d_call: NA
j_call: TRBJ2-3
cdr3_nt: TGTGCCAGCATGGGGTGGGCCACAGATACGCAGTATTTT
cdr3_aa: CASMGWATDTQYF

cdr3_length: 15
clone_size: NA
v_call: TRBV7-9
d_call: TRBD2
j_call: TRBJ2-1
cdr3_nt: TGTGCCAGCAGCATCTCTAGCGGGTCCTACAATGAGCAGTTCTTC
cdr3_aa: CASSISSGSYNEQFF

cdr3_length: 14
clone_size: NA
v_call: TRBV27
d_call: NA
j_call: TRBJ2-7
cdr3_nt: TGTGCCAGCAGTCCAAACAGGGATTATTACGAGCAGTACTTC
cdr3_aa: CASSPNRDYYEQYF

cdr3_length: 17
clone_size: NA
v_call: TRBV11-2
d_call: NA
j_call: TRBJ2-2
cdr3_nt: TGTGCCAGCAGCTTTCCTCGTGGTAGCGGTAACACCGGGGAGCTGTTTTTT
cdr3_aa: CASSFPRGSGNTGELFF

cdr3_length: 14
clone_size: few
v_call: TRBV14
d_call: NA
j_call: TRBJ1-2
cdr3_nt: TGTGCCAGCAGCCGCCAGGGAGCGGACTATGGCTACACCTTC
cdr3_aa: CASSRQGADYGYTF

cdr3_length: 14
clone_size: NA
v_call: TRBV2
d_call: TRBD2
j_call: TRBJ2-5
cdr3_nt: TGTGCCAGCAAATTAGCGGGAGGGCCTGAGACCCAGTACTTC
cdr3_aa: CASKLAGGPETQYF

cdr3_length: 14
clone_size: NA
v_call: TRBV19
d_call: NA
j_call: TRBJ2-7
cdr3_nt: TGTGCCAGTAGTATCGCGGTAACAACCTACGAGCAGTACTTC
cdr3_aa: CASSIAVTTYEQYF

cdr3_length: 15
clone_size: once
v_call: TRBV7-9
d_call: NA
j_call: TRBJ1-2
cdr3_nt: TGTGCCAGCAGCTTAGCCGGGACCGGGGACTATGGCTACACCTTC
cdr3_aa: CASSLAGTGDYGYTF

cdr3_length: 13
clone_size: NA
v_call: TRBV10-3
d_call: TRBD1
j_call: TRBJ1-3
cdr3_nt: TGTGCCATAAAACAGGGGACCGGAAACACCATATATTTT
cdr3_aa: CAIKQGTGNTIYF

cdr3_length: 14
clone_size: NA
v_call: TRBV19
d_call: NA
j_call: TRBJ2-7
cdr3_nt: TGTGCCAGTAGTATAGCGCGGAGTACCTACGAGCAGTACTTC
cdr3_aa: CASSIARSTYEQYF

cdr3_length: 15
clone_size: NA
v_call: TRBV5-1
d_call: NA
j_call: TRBJ2-1
cdr3_nt: TGCGCCAGCAGCTTGGTTAGTAACTCCTACAATGAGCAGTTCTTC
cdr3_aa: CASSLVSNSYNEQFF

cdr3_length: 14
clone_size: NA
v_call: TRBV7-2
d_call: NA
j_call: TRBJ2-7
cdr3_nt: TGTGCCAGCAGCTTAGTTCCCCACCTCTACGAGCAGTACTTC
cdr3_aa: CASSLVPHLYEQYF

cdr3_length: 16
clone_size: NA
v_call: TRBV5-1
d_call: TRBD1
j_call: TRBJ2-2
cdr3_nt: TGCGCCAGCAGCCCTACTGGACAGGGTTGGACCGGGGAGCTGTTTTTT
cdr3_aa: CASSPTGQGWTGELFF

cdr3_length: 14
clone_size: NA
v_call: TRBV4-3
d_call: NA
j_call: TRBJ2-7
cdr3_nt: TGCGCCAGCAGCCATGTCGGGGCAGCCTACGAGCAGTACTTC
cdr3_aa: CASSHVGAAYEQYF

cdr3_length: 11
clone_size: NA
v_call: TRBV7-9
d_call: NA
j_call: TRBJ1-4
cdr3_nt: TGTGCCAGCAGCTTCCACGAAAAACTGTTTTTT
cdr3_aa: CASSFHEKLFF

cdr3_length: 15
clone_size: NA
v_call: TRBV7-9
d_call: NA
j_call: TRBJ1-2
cdr3_nt: TGTGCCAGCAGCTTATCCCGTGGGGGCGCGGGAGGCTACACCTTC
cdr3_aa: CASSLSRGGAGGYTF

cdr3_length: 19
clone_size: NA
v_call: TRBV4-1
d_call: TRBD2
j_call: TRBJ2-7
cdr3_nt: TGCGCCAGCAGCCAAGAAGTGCAACTAGCGGGACGCTCCTTGTACGAGCAGTACTTC
cdr3_aa: CASSQEVQLAGRSLYEQYF

cdr3_length: 14
clone_size: NA
v_call: TRBV19
d_call: TRBD2
j_call: TRBJ2-1
cdr3_nt: TGTGCCAGTAGTCCCAGCGGGGGATCCAGAAAGCAGTTCTTC
cdr3_aa: CASSPSGGSRKQFF

cdr3_length: 14
clone_size: once
v_call: TRBV25-1
d_call: NA
j_call: TRBJ1-5
cdr3_nt: TGTGCCAGCAGTGATAAGGACTTTTATCAGCCCCAGCATTTT
cdr3_aa: CASSDKDFYQPQHF

cdr3_length: 13
clone_size: NA
v_call: TRBV18
d_call: NA
j_call: TRBJ2-7
cdr3_nt: TGTGCCAGCTCCCCCCCGTCTGGCTACGAGCAGTACTTC
cdr3_aa: CASSPPSGYEQYF

cdr3_length: 17
clone_size: NA
v_call: TRBV18
d_call: TRBD1
j_call: TRBJ2-1
cdr3_nt: TGTGCCGGCTCACCCGGCCGACAGGGGAGCTCCTACAATGAGCAGTTCTTC
cdr3_aa: CAGSPGRQGSSYNEQFF

cdr3_length: 12
clone_size: NA
v_call: TRBV10-2
d_call: TRBD2
j_call: TRBJ2-1
cdr3_nt: TGCGCCAGCGGGAGGGCCAAGAATGAGCAGTTCTTC
cdr3_aa: CASGRAKNEQFF

cdr3_length: 21
clone_size: NA
v_call: TRBV14
d_call: TRBD2
j_call: TRBJ2-1
cdr3_nt: TGTGCCAGCAGCCAAAGTTCCTACCCCCGACTTCCCAGCGGGAGGGCTGATGAGCAGTTCTTC
cdr3_aa: CASSQSSYPRLPSGRADEQFF

cdr3_length: 15
clone_size: NA
v_call: TRBV27
d_call: TRBD1
j_call: TRBJ1-2
cdr3_nt: TGTGCCAGCAGTTTAAGACAGGGGGGCCATGGTGGCTACACCTTC
cdr3_aa: CASSLRQGGHGGYTF

cdr3_length: 14
clone_size: NA
v_call: TRBV27
d_call: NA
j_call: TRBJ2-1
cdr3_nt: TGTGCCAGCAGTTTACCAAGACAGTCCCATGAGCAGTTCTTC
cdr3_aa: CASSLPRQSHEQFF

cdr3_length: 19
clone_size: NA
v_call: TRBV18
d_call: NA
j_call: TRBJ2-2
cdr3_nt: TGTGCCAGCTCACCACGAAGGCAGCCCAGCAAAGAGAACACCGGGGAGCTGTTTTTT
cdr3_aa: CASSPRRQPSKENTGELFF

cdr3_length: 15
clone_size: NA
v_call: TRBV5-1
d_call: TRBD1
j_call: TRBJ2-2
cdr3_nt: TGCGCCAGCAGCTTGGCGGGACAGGCTACCGGGGAGCTGTTTTTT
cdr3_aa: CASSLAGQATGELFF

cdr3_length: 15
clone_size: NA
v_call: TRBV18
d_call: NA
j_call: TRBJ2-7
cdr3_nt: TGTGCCAGCTCACTGATAGGAAGCCAGCTCTACGAGCAGTACTTC
cdr3_aa: CASSLIGSQLYEQYF

cdr3_length: 15
clone_size: NA
v_call: TRBV28
d_call: NA
j_call: TRBJ2-7
cdr3_nt: TGTGCCAGCAGTACCCCGGGGGCGCTGGATTACGAGCAGTACTTC
cdr3_aa: CASSTPGALDYEQYF

cdr3_length: 13
clone_size: NA
v_call: TRBV5-4
d_call: NA
j_call: TRBJ1-1
cdr3_nt: TGTGCCAGCAGGACAGAAGTGAACACTGAAGCTTTCTTT
cdr3_aa: CASRTEVNTEAFF

cdr3_length: 14
clone_size: NA
v_call: TRBV19
d_call: NA
j_call: TRBJ2-4
cdr3_nt: TGTGCCAGTAGTGTGGCGGCCCGAGGGAACATTCAGTACTTC
cdr3_aa: CASSVAARGNIQYF

cdr3_length: 14
clone_size: NA
v_call: TRBV29-1
d_call: NA
j_call: TRBJ1-2
cdr3_nt: TGCAGCGTTGAGTCTCTAGGCCTTAGGGATGGCTACACCTTC
cdr3_aa: CSVESLGLRDGYTF

cdr3_length: 15
clone_size: NA
v_call: TRBV5-4
d_call: TRBD2
j_call: TRBJ2-7
cdr3_nt: TGTGCCAGCAGCATGAGACTAGCGGGCTCCTACGAGCAGTACTTC
cdr3_aa: CASSMRLAGSYEQYF